This entry describes one T cell receptor (beta chain). The target antigen is unknown. Germline CDR1 is LNHDA and CDR2 is SQIVND (reference sequence). The CDR3 spans 13 residues. Trimming took 2 bases from V and 7 from J, leaving 11 bases between them. The entry originates in a study of neoadjuvant anti-PD-1 for oral cavity cancer. General study findings and limits: Pretreatment Treg/Th17 ratio correlated inversely with post-treatment tumor clonality. With a few patients per group, TCR findings need larger cohorts.

Generated by immunoSEQ multiplex PCR, the TCRdb table keeps only in-frame clones and is missing some. The sample includes 10,000 to 11,000 clones, about 50% of them seen just once. The source material was tumor tissue, sampled before nivolumab (anti-PD-1) treatment. V usage is TRBV19 and J usage is TRBJ1-1, with D possibly being TRBD1 (5 bases). The sequence was obtained from a person aged 40 to 85 with oral cavity squamous cell carcinoma. CDR3: CASSIQGQVEAFF. The CDR3 DNA reads TGTGCCAGTAGTATACAGGGCCAGGTTGAAGCTTTCTTT.